These 20 T cell receptor beta chains were all obtained from the same sample, sequenced in a study of blood T cell repertoires in COVID-19. This table comes from immunoSEQ multiplex PCR, and its TCRdb copy is limited to in-frame clones, with some not included. The table includes about 260,000 clones, about 80% detected once. The specimen was peripheral blood. Receptors were obtained from a woman of 80 years or more with acute or convalescent COVID-19.

This sequence joins TRBV3-1 (or the pseudogene TRBV3-2) and TRBJ2-3, with D perhaps TRBD2 (7 bases). Germline assignment: CDR1 LGHDT and CDR2 YNNKEL (reference sequence). V shed 2 bases and J shed 6 bases, with 12 bases lying between them. The CDR3 runs to 14 residues. The CDR3 is CASSQRGGQDTQYF. The DNA for the CDR3 is TGTGCCAGCAGCCAAAGGGGGGGGCAGGATACGCAGTATTTT.

The chain links TRBV6-6 to TRBJ1-6, with TRBD1 matching 7 bases. Trimming took 5 bases from V and 0 from J; bases not matched to a gene: 4. The CDR3 totals 16 residues. Per the germline V gene, CDR1 is MNHNY and CDR2 is SVGAGI (reference sequence). The CDR3 protein is CASSTGVASYNSPLHF. CDR3 DNA sequence: TGTGCCAGCAGTACAGGGGTAGCCTCCTATAATTCACCCCTCCACTTT.

The V call is TRBV7-9, the J call TRBJ1-1; TRBD1 aligns across 7 bases. The CDR3 has 17 residues. The germline V gene encodes CDR1 SEHNR and CDR2 FQNEAQ (reference sequence). V shed 5 bases, J shed 4 bases, and the junction held 16 bases outside the gene matches. CDR3 protein: CASSNREGGSGGTEAFF. CDR3 bases: TGTGCCAGCAGCAACAGGGAAGGGGGTTCAGGGGGCACTGAAGCTTTCTTT.

This rearrangement joins TRBV5-6 to TRBJ2-7; 8 positions match TRBD2. The trim removed 4 bases at V and 6 bases at J, leaving 12 bases unmatched. The CDR3 is 15 residues long. Per germline, CDR1 SGHDT and CDR2 YYEEEE. The DNA of the CDR3 is TGTGCCAGCAGCGCCCAGCGGGAGCCCTTTCGCGAGCAGTACTTC. Protein product: CASSAQREPFREQYF.

This chain links TRBV28 with TRBJ1-4; D is ambiguous. There are 13 residues in the CDR3. V was cut by 10 bases and J by 4 bases, with 13 bases left in between. Looked up from germline, CDR1 is MDHEN and CDR2 is SYDVKM. CDR3 sequence reads: CATTAQLNEKLFF. The CDR3 DNA reads as TGTGCCACGACGGCACAGCTTAATGAAAAACTGTTTTTT. The full variable domain, rest sourced from reference TRBV28 and TRBJ1-4, is DVKVTQSSRYLVKRTGEKVFLECVQDMDHENMFWYRQDPGLGLRLIYFSYDVKMKEKGDIPEGYSVSREKKERFSLILESASTNQTSMYLCATTAQLNEKLFFGSGTQLSVL.

This chain uses TRBV11-3 with TRBJ2-5; 7 bases line up with TRBD2. Germline CDR1 and CDR2: SGHNT and YENEEA. V was clipped by 5 bases and J by 5 bases; unmatched bases: 14. There are 16 residues in the CDR3. The CDR3 bases are TGTGCCAGCAGCCGAGGGAATGTGGGGGGGTCGGAGACCCAGTACTTC. As protein: CASSRGNVGGSETQYF.

This chain uses TRBV12-3 or TRBV12-4 with TRBJ2-7, with TRBD1 matching over 10 bases. V lost 6 bases and J lost 12; bases outside the gene matches: 11. The CDR3 sequence is 13 residues long. Written as DNA, the CDR3 is TGTGCCAGCAGCCCCGGGACAGGGGTGTACCTGTACTTC. This codes for CASSPGTGVYLYF.

This clone was seen once. The rearrangement joins TRBV5-1 to TRBJ2-3, with 8 positions matching TRBD2. CDR3 length: 19 amino acids. CDR1 is SGHRS and CDR2 is YFSETQ in the germline V gene. Losses at the gene ends were 0 bases for V and 0 bases for J; bases not matched to a gene: 12. The CDR3 spells CASSLGGGPSQISTDTQYF. The CDR3 DNA is TGCGCCAGCAGCTTGGGCGGGGGGCCGAGCCAGATTAGCACAGATACGCAGTATTTT.

This rearrangement joins TRBV25-1 to TRBJ1-1; no clear D. The CDR3 runs to 14 residues. Trimming left V 2 bases short and J 4 bases short, with 11 bases between. In germline, CDR1 is MGHDK, CDR2 SYGVNS. The CDR3 sequence is CASSEDGGSTEAFF. The CDR3 DNA is TGTGCCAGCAGTGAAGACGGAGGGAGCACTGAAGCTTTCTTT.

This chain's CDR3 is CASSDRIEAFF. CDR3 sequence (DNA): TGTGCCAGCTCAGACAGAATTGAAGCTTTCTTT. This chain uses TRBV18 with TRBJ1-1, with D possibly matching TRBD1 (5 bases). There are 11 residues in the CDR3. V was cut by 5 bases and J by 7 bases, with 8 bases left in between. CDR1 and CDR2 (germline): KGHSH, LQKENI.

J is TRBJ2-1 and V is TRBV19; no definite D call. Germline CDR1 LNHDA, CDR2 SQIVND (reference sequence). Deletions cut 4 bases from V and 9 bases from J, with 13 bases between. The CDR3 extends over 13 amino acids. CDR3 DNA sequence: TGTGCCAGTAGTACCCCCGGTGCAGGTGAGCAGTTCTTC. Amino acids: CASSTPGAGEQFF.

The J gene is TRBJ1-1, the V gene TRBV7-9; D is ambiguous. Germline V CDR1 and CDR2: SEHNR, FQNEAQ (reference sequence). The CDR3 has 15 residues. The V and J ends lost 1 base and 3 bases respectively, with 12 bases between them. DNA of the CDR3: TGTGCCAGCAGCTTAGTCGCGGGGTCGGACACTGAAGCTTTCTTT. This encodes CASSLVAGSDTEAFF.

This clone was counted once. This sequence joins TRBV18 and TRBJ2-1, with TRBD2 matching 8 bases. Germline V CDR1 and CDR2: KGHSH, LQKENI. CDR3 length: 15 amino acids. With V trimmed by 6 bases and J by 6 bases, 10 bases remained unmatched. The CDR3 reads CASSGTRASGNEQFF. The DNA for the CDR3 is TGTGCCAGCTCGGGGACTAGAGCCTCGGGCAATGAGCAGTTCTTC.

The chain has TRBV6-2 or TRBV6-3 and TRBJ1-2; no clear D. CDR3 length: 13 amino acids. Germline-derived CDR1 and CDR2 are MNHEY and SVGEGT. V lost 6 bases and J lost 2, with 10 bases in between. The chain's CDR3 is CASSDNGNYGYTF. CDR3 nucleotides: TGTGCCAGCAGCGACAACGGAAACTATGGCTACACCTTC.

This clone was observed a single time. The chain employs TRBV7-9 and TRBJ1-2; D is unresolved. V was clipped by 9 bases and J by 0 bases, with 14 bases between them. This CDR3 comprises 14 residues. CDR1 and CDR2 from the germline V gene are SEHNR and FQNEAQ (reference sequence). CDR3 sequence: CARPVVLANYGYTF. CDR3 nucleotides: TGTGCCAGACCAGTTGTCCTAGCTAACTATGGCTACACCTTC.

The V gene is TRBV7-2, the J gene TRBJ1-5, with a tentative D call TRBD1 (5 bases). V was shortened by 1 base and J by 6 bases, with 7 bases between the two germline ends. The CDR3 extends over 13 amino acids. CDR1 is SGHTA and CDR2 is FQGNSA in the germline V gene. CDR3 nucleotides: TGTGCCAGCAGCTTAGGAAGGGGTCAGCCCCAGCATTTT. Translated, it gives CASSLGRGQPQHF.

J is TRBJ2-1 and V is TRBV6-1; no definite D call. CDR1 is MNHNS and CDR2 is SASEGT in the germline V gene. The CDR3 sequence is 15 residues long. The V gene lost 2 bases and the J gene lost 5 bases, with 13 bases spanning the gap. CDR3 nucleotides: TGTGCCAGCAGTGAATGGGCCACCACCCACAATGAGCAGTTCTTC. Amino acid sequence: CASSEWATTHNEQFF.

The rearrangement links TRBV7-2 to TRBJ2-1; D gene ambiguous. Trimming removed 5 bases at V and 4 bases at J, with 9 bases between. The CDR3 sequence is 13 residues long. From germline, CDR1 is SGHTA and CDR2 FQGNSA. The CDR3 is CASSRNTYNEQFF. CDR3 nucleotides: TGTGCCAGCAGCCGCAACACGTACAATGAGCAGTTCTTC. The variable domain in full, with the rest retrieved from reference TRBV7-2 and TRBJ2-1, is GAGVSQSPSNKVTEKGKDVELRCDPISGHTALYWYRQSLGQGLEFLIYFQGNSAPDKSGLPSDRFSAERTGGSVSTLTIQRTQQEDSAVYLCASSRNTYNEQFFGPGTRLTVL.

This chain uses TRBV6-5 with TRBJ1-1; 7 nucleotides line up with TRBD1. From germline, CDR1 is MNHEY and CDR2 SVGAGI. With 11 bases clipped from V and 0 bases from J, the junction kept 9 bases outside the gene matches. The CDR3 spans 14 residues. In nucleotides, the CDR3 is TGTGCCGGAAGACAGGGAACTATGAACACTGAAGCTTTCTTT. Encoded protein: CAGRQGTMNTEAFF.

This clone has just a few counts. The V and J genes are TRBV15 and TRBJ2-3; 11 bases are a match to TRBD2. Germline values: CDR1 LNHNV, CDR2 YYDKDF (reference sequence). Trimming at V came to 1 base and at J to 10 bases, leaving 16 bases not matched to a gene. The CDR3 extends over 18 amino acids. The CDR3, as DNA: TGTGCCACCAGCAGAGCGCTTCCGGGACTAGCGGCGGGAGCTTCGCAGTATTTT. The encoded protein is CATSRALPGLAAGASQYF.